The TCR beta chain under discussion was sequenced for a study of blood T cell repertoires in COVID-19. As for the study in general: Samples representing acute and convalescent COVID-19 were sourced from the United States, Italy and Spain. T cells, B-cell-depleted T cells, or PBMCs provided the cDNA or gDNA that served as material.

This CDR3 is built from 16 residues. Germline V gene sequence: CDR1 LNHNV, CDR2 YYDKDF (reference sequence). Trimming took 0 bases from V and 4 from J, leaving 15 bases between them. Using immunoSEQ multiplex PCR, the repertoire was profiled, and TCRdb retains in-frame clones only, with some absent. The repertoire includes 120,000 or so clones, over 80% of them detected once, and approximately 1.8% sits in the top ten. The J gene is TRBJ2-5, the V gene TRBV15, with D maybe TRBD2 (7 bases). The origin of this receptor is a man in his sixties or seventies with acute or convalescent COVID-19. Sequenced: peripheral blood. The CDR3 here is CATSRDRRGGGETQYF. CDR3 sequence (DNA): TGTGCCACCAGCAGAGATAGGAGGGGGGGAGGAGAGACCCAGTACTTC.